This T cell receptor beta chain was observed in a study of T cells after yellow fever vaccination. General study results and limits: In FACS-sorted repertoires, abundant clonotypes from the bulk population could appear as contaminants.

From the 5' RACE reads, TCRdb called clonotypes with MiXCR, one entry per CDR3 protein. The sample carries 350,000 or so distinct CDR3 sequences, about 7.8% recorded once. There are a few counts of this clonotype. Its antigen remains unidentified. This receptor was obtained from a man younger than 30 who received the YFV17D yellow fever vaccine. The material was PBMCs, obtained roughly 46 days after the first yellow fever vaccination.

The CDR3, as DNA: TGTGCCAGCTCACCTGGAGCTTGGGGGACTGAAGCTTTCTTT. Its protein product is CASSPGAWGTEAFF. The chain links TRBV18 to TRBJ1-1, with a possible D match to TRBD1 (5 bases). The CDR3 sequence is 14 residues long. Germline V gene data show CDR1 as KGHSH and CDR2 as LQKENI. The ends were cut back, 3 bases at V and 5 bases at J, with 13 bases in the middle.